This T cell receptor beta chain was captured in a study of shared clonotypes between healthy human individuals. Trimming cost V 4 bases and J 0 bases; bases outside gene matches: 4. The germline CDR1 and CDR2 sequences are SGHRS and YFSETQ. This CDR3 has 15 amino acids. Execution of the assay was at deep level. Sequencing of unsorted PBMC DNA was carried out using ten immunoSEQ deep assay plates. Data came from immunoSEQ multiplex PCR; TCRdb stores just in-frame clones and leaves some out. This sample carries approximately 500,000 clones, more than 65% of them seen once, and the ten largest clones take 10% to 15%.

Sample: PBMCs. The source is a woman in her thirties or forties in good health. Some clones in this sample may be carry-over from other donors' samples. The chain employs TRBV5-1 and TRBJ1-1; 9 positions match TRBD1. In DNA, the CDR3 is TGCGCCAGCAGCGTGGACAGGGGACTGAACACTGAAGCTTTCTTT. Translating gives CASSVDRGLNTEAFF.